Given below is one T cell receptor beta chain in context. Every specimen held between roughly 0.85-11 million cryopreserved PBMC. These were thawed and washed before DNA extraction. The sample is drawn from a study of long-term antiretroviral therapy in people with HIV. The authors ran the immunoSEQ assay, v3.0, at survey level. Only in-frame clones appear in the TCRdb table, and some are missing; sequencing was by immunoSEQ multiplex PCR. The sample carries about 20,000 clones, about nine tenths recorded once. The CDR3 totals 15 residues. Looked up from germline, CDR1 is SGHVS and CDR2 is FQNEAQ. Between the trimmed V and J ends, which lost 1 base and 0 bases, there was a span of 7 bases.

This material consisted of unsorted PBMCs, taken roughly 4.2 years before starting antiretroviral therapy. The chain is built from TRBV7-8 and TRBJ2-1; D is unclear. This sequence originates from a woman aged 30 to 39 with HIV. This CDR3 reads CASSLGPRSYNEQFF. DNA for the CDR3: TGTGCCAGCAGCTTAGGACCGCGCTCCTACAATGAGCAGTTCTTC.